This entry is about one TCR beta chain. Per the authors' pipeline: For nucleated cells, counts were estimated from reference gene primer amplification. Some clones are missing from TCRdb's copy, which holds only in-frame ones; the method was immunoSEQ multiplex PCR. V, J and clone size are those of that table, while D and trimming were read from the DNA. This table holds about 180,000 clones, approximately 80% found once. The V and J ends lost 3 bases and 4 bases respectively, with 16 bases between them. The CDR3 consists of 16 residues. From germline, CDR1 is KGHSH and CDR2 LQKENI. The data belong to a study of blood T cell repertoires in COVID-19. On the study more broadly: Donors in the United States, Italy and Spain gave samples during acute or convalescent COVID-19. Sample material is recorded as cDNA or gDNA derived from T cells, B-cell-depleted T cells, or PBMCs.

The rearrangement links TRBV18 to TRBJ1-5, with D perhaps matching TRBD1 (6 bases). Material for sequencing was peripheral blood. The source of this sequence is a human donor in a cohort sampled during active COVID-19. The CDR3 nucleotides are TGTGCCAGCTCACCCAGACAGGACCAGACAAATCAGCCCCAGCATTTT. It yields the protein CASSPRQDQTNQPQHF.